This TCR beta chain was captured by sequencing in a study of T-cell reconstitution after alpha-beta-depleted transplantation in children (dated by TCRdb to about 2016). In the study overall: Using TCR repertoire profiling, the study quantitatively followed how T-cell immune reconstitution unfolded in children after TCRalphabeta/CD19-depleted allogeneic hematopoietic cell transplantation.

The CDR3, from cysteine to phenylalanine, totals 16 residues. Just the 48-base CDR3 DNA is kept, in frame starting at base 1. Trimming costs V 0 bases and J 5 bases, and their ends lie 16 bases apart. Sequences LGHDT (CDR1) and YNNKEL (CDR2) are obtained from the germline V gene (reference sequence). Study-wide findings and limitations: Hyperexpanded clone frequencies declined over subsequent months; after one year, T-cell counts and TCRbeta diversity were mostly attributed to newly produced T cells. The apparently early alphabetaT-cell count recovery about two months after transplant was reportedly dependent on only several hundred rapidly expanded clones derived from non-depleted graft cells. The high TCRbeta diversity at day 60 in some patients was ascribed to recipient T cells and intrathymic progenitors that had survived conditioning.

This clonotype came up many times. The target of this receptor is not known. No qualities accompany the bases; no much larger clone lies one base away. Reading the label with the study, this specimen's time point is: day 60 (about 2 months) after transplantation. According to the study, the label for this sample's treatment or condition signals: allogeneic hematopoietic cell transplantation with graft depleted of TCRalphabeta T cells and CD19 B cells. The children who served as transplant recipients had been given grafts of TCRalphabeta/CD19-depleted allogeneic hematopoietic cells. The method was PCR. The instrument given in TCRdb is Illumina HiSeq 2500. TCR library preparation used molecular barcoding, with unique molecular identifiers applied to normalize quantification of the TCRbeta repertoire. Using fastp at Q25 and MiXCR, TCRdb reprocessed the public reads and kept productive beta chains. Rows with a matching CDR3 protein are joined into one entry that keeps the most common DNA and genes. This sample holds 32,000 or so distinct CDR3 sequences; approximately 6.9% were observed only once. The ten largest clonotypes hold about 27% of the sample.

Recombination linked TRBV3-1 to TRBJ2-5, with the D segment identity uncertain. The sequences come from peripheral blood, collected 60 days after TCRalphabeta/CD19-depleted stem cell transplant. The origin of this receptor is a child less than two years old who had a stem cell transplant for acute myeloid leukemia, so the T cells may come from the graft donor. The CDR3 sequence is CASSQDPVPARETQYF. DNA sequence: TGTGCCAGCAGCCAAGACCCTGTCCCCGCTAGGGAGACCCAGTACTTC.